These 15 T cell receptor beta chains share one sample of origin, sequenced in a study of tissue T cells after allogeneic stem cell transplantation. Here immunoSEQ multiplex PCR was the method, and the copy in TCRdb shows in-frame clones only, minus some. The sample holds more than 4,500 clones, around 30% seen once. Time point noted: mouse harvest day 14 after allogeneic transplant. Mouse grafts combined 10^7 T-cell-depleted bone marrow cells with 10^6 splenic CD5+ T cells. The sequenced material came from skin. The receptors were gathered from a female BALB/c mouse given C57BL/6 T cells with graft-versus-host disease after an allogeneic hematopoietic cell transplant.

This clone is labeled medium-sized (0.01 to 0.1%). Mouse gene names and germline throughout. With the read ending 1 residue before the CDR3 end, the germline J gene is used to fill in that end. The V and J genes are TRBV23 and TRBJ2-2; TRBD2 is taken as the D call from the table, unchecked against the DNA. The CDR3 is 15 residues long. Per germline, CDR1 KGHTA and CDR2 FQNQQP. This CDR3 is CSSSRTGGTTGQLYF. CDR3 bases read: TGCTCCAGCAGTAGGACTGGGGGGACCACCGGGCAGCTCTAC.

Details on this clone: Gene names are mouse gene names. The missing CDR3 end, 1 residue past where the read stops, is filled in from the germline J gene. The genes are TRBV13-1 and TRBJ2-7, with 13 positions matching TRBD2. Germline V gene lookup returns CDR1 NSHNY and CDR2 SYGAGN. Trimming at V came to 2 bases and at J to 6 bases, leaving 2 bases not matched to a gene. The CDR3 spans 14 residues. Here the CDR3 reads CASSEGLGGVEQYF. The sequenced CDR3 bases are TGTGCCAGCAGTGAGGGACTGGGGGGGGTTGAACAGTAC.

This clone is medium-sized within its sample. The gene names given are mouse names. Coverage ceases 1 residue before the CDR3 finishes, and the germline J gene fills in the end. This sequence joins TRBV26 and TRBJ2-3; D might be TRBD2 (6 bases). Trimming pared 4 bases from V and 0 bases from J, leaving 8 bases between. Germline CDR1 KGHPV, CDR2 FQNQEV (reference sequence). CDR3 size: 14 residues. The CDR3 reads CASSPTGSAETLYF. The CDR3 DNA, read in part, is TGTGCCAGCAGTCCGACTGGTAGTGCAGAAACGCTGTAT.

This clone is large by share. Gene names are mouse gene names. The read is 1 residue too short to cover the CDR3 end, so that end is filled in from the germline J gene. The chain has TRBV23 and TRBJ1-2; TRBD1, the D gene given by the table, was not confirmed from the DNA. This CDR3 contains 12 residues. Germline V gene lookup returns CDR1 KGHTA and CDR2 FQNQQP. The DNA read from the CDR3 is TGCTCCAGCAGTCAGCAGGGAGCCGACTACACC. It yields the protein CSSSQQGADYT. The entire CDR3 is CSSSQQGADYTF.

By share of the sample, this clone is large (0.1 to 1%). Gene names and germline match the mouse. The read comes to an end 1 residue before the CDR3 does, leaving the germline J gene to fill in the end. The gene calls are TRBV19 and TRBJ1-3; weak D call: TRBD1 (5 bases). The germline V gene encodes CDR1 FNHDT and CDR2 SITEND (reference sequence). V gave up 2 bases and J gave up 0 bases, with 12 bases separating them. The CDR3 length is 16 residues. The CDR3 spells CASSIRTGTSGNTLYF. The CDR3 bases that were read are TGTGCCAGCAGTATTAGAACAGGAACTTCTGGAAATACGCTCTAT.

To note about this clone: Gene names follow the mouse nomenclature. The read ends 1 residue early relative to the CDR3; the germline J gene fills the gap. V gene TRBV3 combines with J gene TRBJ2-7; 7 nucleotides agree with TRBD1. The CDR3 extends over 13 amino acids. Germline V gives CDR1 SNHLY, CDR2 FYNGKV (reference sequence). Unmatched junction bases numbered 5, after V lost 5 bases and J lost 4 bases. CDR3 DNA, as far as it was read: TGTGCCAGCAGCCAACTGACAGGGTATGAACAGTAC. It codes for CASSQLTGYEQY. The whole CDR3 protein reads CASSQLTGYEQYF.

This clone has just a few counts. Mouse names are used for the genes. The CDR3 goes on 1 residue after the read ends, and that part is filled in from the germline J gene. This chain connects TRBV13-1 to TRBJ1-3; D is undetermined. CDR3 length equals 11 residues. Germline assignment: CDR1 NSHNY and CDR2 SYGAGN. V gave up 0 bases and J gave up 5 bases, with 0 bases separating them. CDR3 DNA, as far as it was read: TGTGCCAGCAGTGATGGAAATACGCTCTAT. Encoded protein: CASSDGNTLY. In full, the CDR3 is CASSDGNTLYF.

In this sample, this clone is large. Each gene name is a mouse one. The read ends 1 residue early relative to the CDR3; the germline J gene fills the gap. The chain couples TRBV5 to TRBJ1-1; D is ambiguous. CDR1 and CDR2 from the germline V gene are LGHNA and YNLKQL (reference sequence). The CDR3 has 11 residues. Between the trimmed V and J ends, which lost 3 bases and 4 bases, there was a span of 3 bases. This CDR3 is CASSQGTEVFF. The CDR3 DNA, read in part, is TGTGCCAGCAGCCAGGGCACAGAAGTCTTC.

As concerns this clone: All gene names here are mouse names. CDR3 bases read: TGCTCCAGCAGTCGGACAGGGAGCACCGGGCAGCTCTAC. This codes for CSSSRTGSTGQLY. The CDR3 as a whole reads CSSSRTGSTGQLYF. The V gene is TRBV23, the J gene TRBJ2-2; TRBD1 is taken as the D call from the table, unchecked against the DNA. The read terminates 1 residue ahead of where the CDR3 ends, so the germline J gene completes it. The germline gives CDR1 KGHTA, CDR2 FQNQQP. The CDR3 contains 14 residues. The full variable domain, completed using reference TRBV23 and TRBJ2-2, is DAAVTQKPRYLIKMKGQEAEMKCIPEKGHTAVFWYQQKQSKELKFLIYFQNQQPLDQIDMVKERFSAVCPSSSLCSLGIRTCEAEDSALYLCSSSRTGSTGQLYFGEGSKLTVL.

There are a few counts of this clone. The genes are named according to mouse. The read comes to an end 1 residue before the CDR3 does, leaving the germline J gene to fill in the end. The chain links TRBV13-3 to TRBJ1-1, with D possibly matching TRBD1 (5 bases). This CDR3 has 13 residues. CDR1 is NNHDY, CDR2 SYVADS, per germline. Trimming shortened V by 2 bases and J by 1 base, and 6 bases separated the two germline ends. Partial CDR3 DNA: TGTGCCAGCAGTGAGGGGGAAAACACAGAAGTCTTC. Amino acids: CASSEGENTEVF. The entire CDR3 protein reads CASSEGENTEVFF.

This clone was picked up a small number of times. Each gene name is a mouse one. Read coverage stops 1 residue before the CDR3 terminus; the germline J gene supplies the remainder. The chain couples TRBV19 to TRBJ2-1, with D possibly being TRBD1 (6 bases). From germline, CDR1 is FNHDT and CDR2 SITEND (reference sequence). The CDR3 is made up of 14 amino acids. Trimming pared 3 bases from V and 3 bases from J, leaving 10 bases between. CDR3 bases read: TGTGCCAGCAGTAAACAGGGAGGCTATGCTGAGCAGTTC. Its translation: CASSKQGGYAEQF. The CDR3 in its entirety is CASSKQGGYAEQFF.

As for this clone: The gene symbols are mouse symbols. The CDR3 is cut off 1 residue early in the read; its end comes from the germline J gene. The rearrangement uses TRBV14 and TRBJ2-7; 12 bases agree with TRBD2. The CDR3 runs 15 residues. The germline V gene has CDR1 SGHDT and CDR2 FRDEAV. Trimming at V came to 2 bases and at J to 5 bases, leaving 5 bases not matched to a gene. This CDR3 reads CASSLTGTGGHEQYF. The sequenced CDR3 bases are TGTGCCAGCAGTTTAACCGGGACTGGGGGGCATGAACAGTAC.

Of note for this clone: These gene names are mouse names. CDR3: CAWSLEDRGPDYTF. CDR3 DNA, as far as it was read: TGTGCCTGGAGTCTAGAGGACAGGGGACCCGACTACACC. This rearrangement joins TRBV31 to TRBJ1-2, with 9 positions matching TRBD1. Sequencing ends 1 residue short of the CDR3 end; the germline J gene provides the rest. Trimming removed 0 bases from V and 6 bases from J; junction bases left unmatched: 5. The CDR3 covers 14 residues. Per the germline V gene, CDR1 is GKSSPN and CDR2 is SITVG. Full variable domain (remainder filled in from reference TRBV31 and TRBJ1-2): AQTIHQWPVAEIKAVGSPLSLGCTIKGKSSPNLYWYWQATGGTLQQLFYSITVGQVESVVQLNLSASRPKDDQFILSTEKLLLSHSGFYLCAWSLEDRGPDYTFGSGTRLLVI.

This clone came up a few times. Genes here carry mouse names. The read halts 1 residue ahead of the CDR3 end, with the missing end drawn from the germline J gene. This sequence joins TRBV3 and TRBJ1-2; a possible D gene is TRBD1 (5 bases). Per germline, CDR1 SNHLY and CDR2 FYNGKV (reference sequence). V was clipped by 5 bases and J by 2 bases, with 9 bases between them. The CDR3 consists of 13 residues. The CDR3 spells CASSPRQNSDYTF. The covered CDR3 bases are TGTGCCAGCAGCCCCCGACAGAACTCCGACTACACC.

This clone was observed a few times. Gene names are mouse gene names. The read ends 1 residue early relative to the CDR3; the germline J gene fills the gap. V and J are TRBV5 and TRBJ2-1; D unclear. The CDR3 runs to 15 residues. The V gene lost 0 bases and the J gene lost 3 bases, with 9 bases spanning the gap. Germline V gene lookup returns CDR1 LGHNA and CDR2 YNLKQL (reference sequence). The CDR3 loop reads CASSQEGHAYAEQFF. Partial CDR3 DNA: TGTGCCAGCAGCCAAGAAGGTCATGCCTATGCTGAGCAGTTC.